The clone carrying this T cell receptor (beta chain) was recorded once. Assay used: immunoSEQ multiplex PCR; TCRdb lists only in-frame clones, some missing. The sample records around 87,000 clones, approximately 91% being singletons. V was trimmed by 1 base and J by 3 bases, leaving 16 bases between them. The germline CDR1 and CDR2 sequences are MGHRA and YSYEKL. This CDR3 has 17 amino acids. The data originate from a study of T cell responses to AZD1222 COVID-19 vaccine. The chain has TRBV4-1 and TRBJ1-5; D might be TRBD1 (6 bases). The material was peripheral blood, obtained on day 0 of AZD1222 vaccination. The source is an adult in good health. CDR3 coding DNA: TGCGCCAGCAGCCAAGGGAGCCTCAGGGGCGCCAATCAGCCCCAGCATTTT. Its protein product is CASSQGSLRGANQPQHF.